This note documents a single T cell receptor beta chain sequence. This sample was included in a study of T cell changes during pregnancy in multiple sclerosis. Clones were sequenced by immunoSEQ multiplex PCR, and TCRdb holds only the in-frame ones, with some missing. The sample lists almost 55,000 clones; 90% were seen once. Germline CDR1 and CDR2: SQVTM and ANQGSEA. The CDR3 is 13 amino acids. After removal of 3 bases from V and 7 bases from J, the junction contained 8 bases not matched to a gene. The chain employs TRBV29-1 and TRBJ1-2; 7 bases line up with TRBD1. The receptor's source is a female donor with multiple sclerosis, enrolled in a pregnancy study. The sequences come from CD8+ T cells from peripheral blood mononuclear cells, collected before pregnancy. The CDR3 sequence: CSVEHRGLGGYTF. The CDR3 nucleotides are TGCAGCGTTGAGCACAGGGGCTTGGGTGGCTACACCTTC. Filled out from reference TRBV29-1 and TRBJ1-2, the complete variable domain reads SAVISQKPSRDICQRGTSLTIQCQVDSQVTMMFWYRQQPGQSLTLIATANQGSEATYESGFVIDKFPISRPNLTFSTLTVSNMSPEDSSIYLCSVEHRGLGGYTFGSGTRLTVV.